This TCR beta chain was retrieved from a study of regulatory T cells in long-lasting Graves disease. Study summary: Graves' patients who were just diagnosed had used antithyroid drugs for under 3 months.

V lost 1 base, J lost 4 bases, and 9 bases stayed unmatched. CDR1 DFQATT and CDR2 SNEGSKA come from the germline V gene (reference sequence). This CDR3 has 15 amino acids. Study results and limitations: Repertoires from persistent disease leaned toward TRBV28, TRBJ1-2 and TRBJ2-5.

In building TCR beta libraries, iRepertoire HTBI primers were used together with Arm-PCR of CDR3 regions. MiXCR, run by TCRdb on the multiplex PCR reads, gives a single entry per CDR3 protein. This sample has 530,000 or so distinct CDR3 sequences, with approximately 16% found just once. Specified time point: newly diagnosed GD, antithyroid drugs for less than 3 months. Making the TCR library involved RNA that had been extracted from PBMCs. Only a few counts were recorded for this clonotype. Its antigen is currently unknown. The data also belong to a second study, concerning T cells in Graves' hyperthyroidism and ophthalmopathy. As that report states: HTBI primers were used for first-round RT-PCR of the TCR CDR3.

The chain couples TRBV20-1 to TRBJ2-5; 7 bases align to TRBD2. The sequence came from a man younger than 35 with Graves disease. This specimen consisted of peripheral blood mononuclear cells (PBMCs), obtained at new diagnosis, from a patient treated with antithyroid drugs. The CDR3 spells CSARGLRGLVETQYF. Here the CDR3 DNA reads TGCAGTGCTAGAGGACTGCGGGGGTTGGTAGAGACCCAGTACTTC.